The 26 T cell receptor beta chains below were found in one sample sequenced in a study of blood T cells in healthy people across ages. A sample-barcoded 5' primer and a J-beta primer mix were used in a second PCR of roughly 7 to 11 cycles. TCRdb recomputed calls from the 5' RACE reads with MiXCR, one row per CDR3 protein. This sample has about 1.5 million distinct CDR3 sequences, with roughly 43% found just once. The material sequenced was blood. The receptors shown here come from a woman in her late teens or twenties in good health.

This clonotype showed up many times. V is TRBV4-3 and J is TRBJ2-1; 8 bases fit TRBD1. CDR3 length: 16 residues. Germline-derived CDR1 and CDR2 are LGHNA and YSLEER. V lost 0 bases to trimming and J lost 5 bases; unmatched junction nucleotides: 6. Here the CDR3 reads CASSQDPGTGNNEQFF. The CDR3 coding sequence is TGCGCCAGCAGCCAAGATCCAGGGACAGGTAACAATGAGCAGTTCTTC.

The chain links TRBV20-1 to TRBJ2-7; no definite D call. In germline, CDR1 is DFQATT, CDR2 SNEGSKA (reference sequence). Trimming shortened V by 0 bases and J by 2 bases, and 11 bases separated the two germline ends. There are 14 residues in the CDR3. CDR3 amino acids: CSARDPLEAYEQYF. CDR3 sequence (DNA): TGCAGTGCTAGAGATCCCCTAGAGGCCTACGAGCAGTACTTC.

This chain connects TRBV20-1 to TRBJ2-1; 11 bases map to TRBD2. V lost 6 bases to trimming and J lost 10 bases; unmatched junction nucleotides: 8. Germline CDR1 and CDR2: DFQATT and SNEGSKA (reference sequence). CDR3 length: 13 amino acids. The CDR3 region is CSAPTSGIGEQFF. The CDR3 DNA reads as TGCAGTGCACCGACTAGCGGGATAGGGGAGCAGTTCTTC.

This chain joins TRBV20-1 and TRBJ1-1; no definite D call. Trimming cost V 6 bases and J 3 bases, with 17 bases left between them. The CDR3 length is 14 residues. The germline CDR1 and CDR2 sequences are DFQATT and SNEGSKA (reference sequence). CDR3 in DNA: TGCAGTGCCAAGAGGAGGCAGAGGGACACTGAAGCTTTCTTT. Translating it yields CSAKRRQRDTEAFF.

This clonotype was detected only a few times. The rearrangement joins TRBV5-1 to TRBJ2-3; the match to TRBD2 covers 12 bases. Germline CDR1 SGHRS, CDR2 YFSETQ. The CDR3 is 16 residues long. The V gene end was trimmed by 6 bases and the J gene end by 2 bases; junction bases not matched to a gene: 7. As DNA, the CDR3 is TGCGCCAGCACCTGGACTAGCGGGGACTTCACAGATACGCAGTATTTT. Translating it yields CASTWTSGDFTDTQYF. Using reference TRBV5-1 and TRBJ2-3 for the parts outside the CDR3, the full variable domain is KAGVTQTPRYLIKTRGQQVTLSCSPISGHRSVSWYQQTPGQGLQFLFEYFSETQRNKGNFPGRFSGRQFSNSRSEMNVSTLELGDSALYLCASTWTSGDFTDTQYFGPGTRLTVL.

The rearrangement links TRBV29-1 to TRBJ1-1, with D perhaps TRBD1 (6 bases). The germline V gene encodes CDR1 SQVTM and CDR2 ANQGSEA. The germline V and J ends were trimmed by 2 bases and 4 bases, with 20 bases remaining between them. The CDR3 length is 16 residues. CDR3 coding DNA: TGCAGCGTTGAATCAACAGGGCCTAAGGACGTCACTGAAGCTTTCTTT. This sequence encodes CSVESTGPKDVTEAFF.

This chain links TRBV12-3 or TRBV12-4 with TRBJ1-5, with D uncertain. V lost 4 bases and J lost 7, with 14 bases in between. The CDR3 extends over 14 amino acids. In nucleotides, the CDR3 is TGTGCCAGCAGTTCAAGCCGTTCGTCCCAGCCCCAGCATTTT. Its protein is CASSSSRSSQPQHF.

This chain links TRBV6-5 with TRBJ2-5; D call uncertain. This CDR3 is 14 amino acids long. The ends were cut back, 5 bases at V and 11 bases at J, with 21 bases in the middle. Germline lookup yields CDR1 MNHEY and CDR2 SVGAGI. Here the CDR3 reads CASSPRRRSDEQYF. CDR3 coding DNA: TGTGCCAGCAGTCCCCGGCGGCGGAGCGATGAGCAGTACTTC.

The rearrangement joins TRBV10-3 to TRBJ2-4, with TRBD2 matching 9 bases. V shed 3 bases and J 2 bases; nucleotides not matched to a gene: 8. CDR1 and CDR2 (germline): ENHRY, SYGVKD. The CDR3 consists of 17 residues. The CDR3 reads CAISEISGGGSKNIQYF. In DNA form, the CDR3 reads TGTGCCATCAGTGAAATTAGCGGGGGCGGATCCAAAAACATTCAGTACTTC.

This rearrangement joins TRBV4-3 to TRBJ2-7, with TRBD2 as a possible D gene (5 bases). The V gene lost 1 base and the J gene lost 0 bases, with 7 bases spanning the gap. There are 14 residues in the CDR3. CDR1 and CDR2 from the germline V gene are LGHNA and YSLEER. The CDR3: CASSQVDFSYEQYF. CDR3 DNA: TGCGCCAGCAGCCAAGTGGACTTCTCCTACGAGCAGTACTTC.

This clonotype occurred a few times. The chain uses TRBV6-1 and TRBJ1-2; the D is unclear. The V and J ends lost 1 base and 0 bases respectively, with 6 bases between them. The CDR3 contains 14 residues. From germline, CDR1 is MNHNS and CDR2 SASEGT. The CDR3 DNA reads TGTGCCAGCAGTGAAGGGGCTACTAACTATGGCTACACCTTC. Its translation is CASSEGATNYGYTF.

CDR3 nucleotides: TGTGCCAGCAGTGCGACAGGACAATACGAGCAGTACTTC. This translates into CASSATGQYEQYF. The chain is built from TRBV6-1 and TRBJ2-7; tentative D call: TRBD1 (6 bases). CDR1 and CDR2 from the germline V gene are MNHNS and SASEGT. The V end lost 4 bases, the J end lost 4 bases, and 11 bases lay between the germline ends. The CDR3 is 13 amino acids.

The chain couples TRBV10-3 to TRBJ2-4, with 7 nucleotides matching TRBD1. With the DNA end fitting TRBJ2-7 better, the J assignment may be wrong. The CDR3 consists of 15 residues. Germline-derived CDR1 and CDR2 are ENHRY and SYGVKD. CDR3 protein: CAISETWDRTYEQYF. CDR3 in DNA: TGTGCCATCAGTGAGACCTGGGACAGAACCTACGAGCAGTACTTC.

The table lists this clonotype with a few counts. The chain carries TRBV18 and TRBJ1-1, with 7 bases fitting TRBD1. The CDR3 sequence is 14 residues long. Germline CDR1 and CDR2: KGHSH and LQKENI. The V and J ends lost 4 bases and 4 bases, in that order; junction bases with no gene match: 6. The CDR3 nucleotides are TGTGCCAGCTCACTAACAGGGGAGGGCACTGAAGCTTTCTTT. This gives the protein CASSLTGEGTEAFF.

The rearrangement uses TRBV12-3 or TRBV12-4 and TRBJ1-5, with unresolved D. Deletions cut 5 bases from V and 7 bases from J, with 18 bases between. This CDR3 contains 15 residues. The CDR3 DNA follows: TGTGCCAGCAGTCCGCCAGGATTCAAGGTGCAGCCCCAGCATTTT. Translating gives CASSPPGFKVQPQHF.

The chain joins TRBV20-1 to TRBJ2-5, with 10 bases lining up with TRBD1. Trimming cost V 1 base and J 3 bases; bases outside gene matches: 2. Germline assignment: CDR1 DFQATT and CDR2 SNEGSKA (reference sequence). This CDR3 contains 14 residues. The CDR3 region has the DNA TGCAGTGCTAGAGCCGGGACAGGGGAAGAGACCCAGTACTTC. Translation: CSARAGTGEETQYF.

DNA for the CDR3: TGTGCCAGCTCACCCGGGACACTTTCAACTAATGAAAAACTGTTTTTT. Translated: CASSPGTLSTNEKLFF. This sequence joins TRBV18 and TRBJ1-4; possibly TRBD1 for D (6 bases). This CDR3 comprises 16 residues. Per germline, CDR1 KGHSH and CDR2 LQKENI. V lost 3 bases to trimming and J lost 0 bases, with 11 bases between them.

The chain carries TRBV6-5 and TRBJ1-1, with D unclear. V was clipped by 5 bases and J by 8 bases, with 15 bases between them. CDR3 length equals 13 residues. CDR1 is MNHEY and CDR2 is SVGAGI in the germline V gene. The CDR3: CASSDTAVNEAFF. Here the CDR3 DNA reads TGTGCCAGCAGTGACACTGCCGTGAACGAAGCTTTCTTT.

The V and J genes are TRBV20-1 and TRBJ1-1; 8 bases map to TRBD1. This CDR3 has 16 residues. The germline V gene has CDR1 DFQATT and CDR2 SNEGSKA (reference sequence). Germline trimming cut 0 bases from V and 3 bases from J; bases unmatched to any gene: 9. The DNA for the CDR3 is TGCAGTGCTAGAGAGGCAGGGGGCTCGTCGGACACTGAAGCTTTCTTT. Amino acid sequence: CSAREAGGSSDTEAFF.

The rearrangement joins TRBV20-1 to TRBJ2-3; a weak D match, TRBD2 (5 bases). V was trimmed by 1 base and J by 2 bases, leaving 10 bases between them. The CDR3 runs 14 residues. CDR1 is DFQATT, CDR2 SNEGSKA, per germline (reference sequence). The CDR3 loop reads CSARASSPTDTQYF. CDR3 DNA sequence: TGCAGTGCTAGAGCTAGCAGCCCCACAGATACGCAGTATTTT.

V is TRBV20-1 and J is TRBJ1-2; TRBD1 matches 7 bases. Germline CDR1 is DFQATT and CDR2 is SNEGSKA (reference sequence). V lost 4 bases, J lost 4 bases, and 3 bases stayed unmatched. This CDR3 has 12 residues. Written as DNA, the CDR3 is TGCAGTGCTACCGGACAGGTCTATGGCTACACCTTC. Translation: CSATGQVYGYTF.

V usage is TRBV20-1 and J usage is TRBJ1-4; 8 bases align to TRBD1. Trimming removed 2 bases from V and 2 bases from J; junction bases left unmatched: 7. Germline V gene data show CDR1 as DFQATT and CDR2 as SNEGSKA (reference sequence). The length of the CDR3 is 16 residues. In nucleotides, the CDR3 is TGCAGTGCTAGATTTGACAGGGGATTCACTAATGAAAAACTGTTTTTT. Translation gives CSARFDRGFTNEKLFF.

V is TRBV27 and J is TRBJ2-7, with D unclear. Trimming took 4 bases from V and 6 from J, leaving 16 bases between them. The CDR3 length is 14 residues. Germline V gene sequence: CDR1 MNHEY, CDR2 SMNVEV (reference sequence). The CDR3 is CASSSLTGRGEQYF. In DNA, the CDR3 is TGTGCCAGCAGTTCCCTGACCGGGCGTGGCGAGCAGTACTTC.

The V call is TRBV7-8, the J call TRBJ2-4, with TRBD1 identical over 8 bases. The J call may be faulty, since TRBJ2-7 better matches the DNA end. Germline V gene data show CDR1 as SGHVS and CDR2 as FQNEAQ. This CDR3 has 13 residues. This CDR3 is CASSSLRGREQYF. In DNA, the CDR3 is TGTGCCAGCAGCTCGCTCAGGGGGCGCGAGCAGTACTTC.

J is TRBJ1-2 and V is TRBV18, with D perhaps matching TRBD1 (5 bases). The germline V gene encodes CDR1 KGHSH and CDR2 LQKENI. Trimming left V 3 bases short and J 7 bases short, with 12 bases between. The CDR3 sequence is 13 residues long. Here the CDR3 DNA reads TGTGCCAGCTCACCGGAGGGGTATCGTGGCTACACCTTC. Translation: CASSPEGYRGYTF.

In DNA form, the CDR3 reads TGTGCCAGCAGCCCGAGGACGGGGGGCTTTATAACTGAAGCTTTCTTT. It codes for CASSPRTGGFITEAFF. The V gene is TRBV9, the J gene TRBJ1-1; possibly TRBD1 for D (6 bases). Germline assignment: CDR1 SGDLS and CDR2 YYNGEE. V shed 4 bases and J shed 5 bases, with 21 bases lying between them. The CDR3 contains 16 residues.